This entry describes one TCR beta chain. As yet, its antigen is unknown. This entry is derived from a study of cytomegalovirus exposure and HLA in healthy donors. The CDR3 length is 15 residues. V lost 1 base, J lost 5 bases, and 9 bases lay in between. Germline CDR1 is MGHRA and CDR2 is YSYEKL. Study-wide findings and caveats: With DRB1 most and HLA-C fewest, TCR association rates differed between HLA loci in a later analysis. Researchers counted 164 TCR beta chains as cytomegalovirus-associated. Most subjects had HLA-A and HLA-B alleles reportedly predicted accurately by TCR beta sequences. In a later analysis, specific HLA alleles were associated with approximately 17,000 TCR beta sequences at a 0.05 false discovery rate.

The PCR contained 60 Vbeta and 13 Jbeta primers. Clones were read by immunoSEQ multiplex PCR, and TCRdb kept only the in-frame ones, dropping some. This table has about 140,000 clones, around 75% appearing once. The chain has TRBV4-1 and TRBJ1-6, with D unresolved. The sequence derives from a man aged 35-49 years in good health and CMV-seronegative. Sequencing input: PBMCs. CDR3 sequence: CASSQVSSDNSPLHF. In DNA, the CDR3 is TGCGCCAGCAGCCAAGTTAGTTCTGATAATTCACCCCTCCACTTT.